This entry describes one TCR beta chain. Control samples came 1 year after myeloablative marrow transplants with methotrexate plus calcineurin inhibitor. The repertoire was sequenced with immunoSEQ multiplex PCR; TCRdb's copy has only in-frame clones and lacks some. The table has approximately 5,100 clones, about 73% seen once. The data were taken from a study of T cells after posttransplantation cyclophosphamide. V gave up 6 bases and J gave up 1 base, with 12 bases separating them. This CDR3 has 14 residues. Germline CDR1 is KGHSH and CDR2 is LQKENI. Sequences were derived from PBMCs, sampled around 320 days after allogeneic stem cell transplant with calcineurin inhibitor and methotrexate. The TCR sequence derives from a female patient aged 50-59 years who received an allogeneic stem cell transplant from an unrelated donor, was CMV-positive, and had acute and chronic GVHD. Some T cells may be the graft donor's. This chain connects TRBV18 to TRBJ1-1, with no clear D. The CDR3: CASSAGSSNTEAFF. The CDR3 bases are TGTGCCAGCTCTGCGGGCAGTTCGAACACTGAAGCTTTCTTT.